The table lists the clone carrying this TCR beta chain with many counts. The germline CDR1 and CDR2 sequences are SGHTA and FQGNSA. Losses at the gene ends were 5 bases for V and 7 bases for J; bases not matched to a gene: 5. The CDR3 totals 12 residues. The sample belongs to a study of T-cell reconstitution after alpha-beta-depleted transplantation in children. Unique molecular identifiers were used to barcode this TCRbeta library. Via MiXCR, TCRdb re-called the PCR reads, giving one row per CDR3 protein. This table has about 110,000 distinct CDR3 sequences, 9% to 12% appearing once. This receptor was taken from a human donor who donated a stem cell graft to a child with acute lymphoblastic leukemia. The V call is TRBV7-2, the J call TRBJ2-7; 7 bases are shared with TRBD2. Here the sequenced sample was PBMCs from the stem cell graft donor, taken from the stem cell graft. CDR3 DNA sequence: TGTGCCAGCAGCACGGACGGGAGGGAGCAGTACTTC. Encoded protein: CASSTDGREQYF.